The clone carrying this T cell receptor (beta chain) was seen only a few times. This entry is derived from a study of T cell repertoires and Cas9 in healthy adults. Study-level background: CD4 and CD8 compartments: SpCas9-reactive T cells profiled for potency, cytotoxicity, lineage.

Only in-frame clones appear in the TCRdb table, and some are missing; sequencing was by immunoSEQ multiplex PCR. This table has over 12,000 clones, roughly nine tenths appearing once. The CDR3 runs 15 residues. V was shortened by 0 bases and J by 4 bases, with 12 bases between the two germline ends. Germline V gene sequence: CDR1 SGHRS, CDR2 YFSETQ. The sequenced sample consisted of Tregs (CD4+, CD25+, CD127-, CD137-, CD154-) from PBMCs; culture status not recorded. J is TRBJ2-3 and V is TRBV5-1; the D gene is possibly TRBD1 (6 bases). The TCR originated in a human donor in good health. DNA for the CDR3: TGCGCCAGCAGCTTGGTCGGCAGGGGACCAGATACGCAGTATTTT. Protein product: CASSLVGRGPDTQYF.